The clone carrying this T cell receptor (beta chain) appeared once. Its target is not known. This specimen comes from a study of CD8+CD57+ T cells in acquired aplastic anemia. Across the study: Sorted CD4+ and CD8+ cell DNA averaged around 3 ug.

Patients chosen for sequencing had shown CD8+CD57+ cell expansion by flow cytometry. Patients were treatment-naive when blood was sampled. The template for TCR beta VDJ and CDR3 sequence profiling was genomic DNA. MiXCR, run by TCRdb on the reads, gives a single entry per CDR3 protein. The table has approximately 57,000 distinct CDR3 sequences, just over 55% seen once; the top ten hold roughly 16%. The ends lost 7 bases at V and 3 bases at J; junction bases unmatched: 7. There are 15 residues in the CDR3. The germline CDR1 and CDR2 sequences are SNHLY and FYNNEI. Overall study findings and caveats: Patients and controls had in common 25 to 35 CD8+ CDR3 sequences. Simpson's diversity of CD8+ cells was not significantly different in patients compared with controls.

The sample was sorted CD4+, CD8+, or CD8+CD57+ T cells (not recorded which) from PBMCs. The chain has TRBV2 and TRBJ1-5; 9 bases are shared with TRBD1. This receptor was identified in a human donor with aplastic anemia. CDR3 sequence (DNA): TGTGCCAGCACCGGGGACAGGGCCGCCAATCAGCCCCAGCATTTT. Translation: CASTGDRAANQPQHF.